Below, 3 T cell receptor beta chains from the same sample are listed, as sequenced in a study of blood T cell repertoires in COVID-19. Data came from immunoSEQ multiplex PCR; TCRdb stores just in-frame clones and leaves some out. The table includes roughly 120,000 clones, roughly 89% detected once. The sample consisted of peripheral blood. Receptors were obtained from a woman between 50 and 59 years old with acute or convalescent COVID-19.

This rearrangement joins TRBV12-5 to TRBJ2-7; D may be TRBD2 (6 bases). The CDR3 has 13 residues. V lost 3 bases, J lost 2 bases, and 8 bases lay in between. Germline loops: CDR1 LGHNT, CDR2 FRNRAP. The CDR3 region has the DNA TGTGCTAGTGGTTTTACGGGGGCCTACGAGCAGTACTTC. Translated, it gives CASGFTGAYEQYF.

The chain joins TRBV7-2 to TRBJ2-5, with D possibly TRBD2 on 5 matching bases. Trimming pared 7 bases from V and 0 bases from J, leaving 12 bases between. CDR1 and CDR2 from the germline V gene are SGHTA and FQGNSA. The CDR3 runs to 14 residues. The CDR3 bases are TGTGCCAGCAAACTATCTAGCTACCAAGAGACCCAGTACTTC. Translated: CASKLSSYQETQYF.

The chain employs TRBV4-1 and TRBJ2-4; 8 bases line up with TRBD1. Germline trimming cut 0 bases from V and 10 bases from J; bases unmatched to any gene: 8. Germline V lookup: CDR1 MGHRA, CDR2 YSYEKL. CDR3 length: 15 amino acids. The CDR3 nucleotides read TGCGCCAGCAGCCAAGAAGGCCAGGGGGCCCAAATTCAGTACTTC. Its protein product is CASSQEGQGAQIQYF.